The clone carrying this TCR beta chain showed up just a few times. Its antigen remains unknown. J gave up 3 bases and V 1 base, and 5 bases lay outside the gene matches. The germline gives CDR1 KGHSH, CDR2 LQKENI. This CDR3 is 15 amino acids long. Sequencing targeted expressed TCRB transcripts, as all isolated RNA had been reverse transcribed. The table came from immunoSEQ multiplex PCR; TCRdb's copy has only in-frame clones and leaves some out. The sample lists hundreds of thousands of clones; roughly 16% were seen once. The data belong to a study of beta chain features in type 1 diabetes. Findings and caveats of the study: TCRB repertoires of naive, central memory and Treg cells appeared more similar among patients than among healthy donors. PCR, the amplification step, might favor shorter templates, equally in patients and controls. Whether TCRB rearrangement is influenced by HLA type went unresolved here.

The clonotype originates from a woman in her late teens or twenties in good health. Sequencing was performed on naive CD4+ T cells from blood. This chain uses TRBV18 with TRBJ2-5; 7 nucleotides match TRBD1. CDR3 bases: TGTGCCAGCTCACCACTTGGGGACAGCAAAGAGACCCAGTACTTC. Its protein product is CASSPLGDSKETQYF.